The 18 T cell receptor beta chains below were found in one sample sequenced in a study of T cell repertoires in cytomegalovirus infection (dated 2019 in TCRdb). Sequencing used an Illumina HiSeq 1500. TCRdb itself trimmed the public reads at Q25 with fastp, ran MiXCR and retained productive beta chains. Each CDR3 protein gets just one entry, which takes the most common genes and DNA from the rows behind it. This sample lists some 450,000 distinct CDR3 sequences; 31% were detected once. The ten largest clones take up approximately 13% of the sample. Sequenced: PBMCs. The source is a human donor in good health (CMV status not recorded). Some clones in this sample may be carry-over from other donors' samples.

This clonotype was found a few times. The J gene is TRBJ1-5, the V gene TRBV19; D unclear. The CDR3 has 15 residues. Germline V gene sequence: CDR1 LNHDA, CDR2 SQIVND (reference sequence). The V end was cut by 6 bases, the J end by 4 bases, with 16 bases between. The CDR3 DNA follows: TGTGCCAGTAGCCCCGCGGGCAGTAAAAATCAGCCCCAGCATTTT. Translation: CASSPAGSKNQPQHF. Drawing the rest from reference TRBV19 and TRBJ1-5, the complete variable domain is DGGITQSPKYLFRKEGQNVTLSCEQNLNHDAMYWYRQDPGQGLRLIYYSQIVNDFQKGDIAEGYSVSREKKESFPLTVTSAQKNPTAFYLCASSPAGSKNQPQHFGDGTRLSIL.

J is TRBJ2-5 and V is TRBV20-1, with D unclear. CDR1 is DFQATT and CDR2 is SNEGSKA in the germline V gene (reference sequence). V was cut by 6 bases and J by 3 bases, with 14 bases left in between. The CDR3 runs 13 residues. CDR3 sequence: CSAPSLYEETQYF. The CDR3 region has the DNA TGCAGTGCGCCAAGCCTCTACGAAGAGACCCAGTACTTC.

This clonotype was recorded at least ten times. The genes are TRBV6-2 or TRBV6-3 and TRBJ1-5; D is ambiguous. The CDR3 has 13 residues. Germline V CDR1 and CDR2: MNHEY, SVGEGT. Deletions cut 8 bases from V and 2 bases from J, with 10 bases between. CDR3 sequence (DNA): TGTGCCAGCTGTAGTAAAGGCAATCAGCCCCAGCATTTT. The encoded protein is CASCSKGNQPQHF.

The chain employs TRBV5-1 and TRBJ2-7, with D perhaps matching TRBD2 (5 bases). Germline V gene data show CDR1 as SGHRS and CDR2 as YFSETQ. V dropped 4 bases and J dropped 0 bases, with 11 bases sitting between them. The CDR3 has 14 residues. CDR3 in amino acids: CASSAAGNSYEQYF. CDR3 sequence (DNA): TGCGCCAGCAGCGCCGCCGGGAACTCCTACGAGCAGTACTTC.

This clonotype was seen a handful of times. The DNA of the CDR3 is TGTGCCAGCAGTTACTCGAGGGGCAGAGGGGACGTGGGACTGTTTTTT. It specifies CASSYSRGRGDVGLFF. V and J are TRBV6-5 and TRBJ1-4; D possibly corresponds to TRBD1 (5 bases). Germline CDR1 is MNHEY and CDR2 is SVGAGI. Deletions cut 0 bases from V and 13 bases from J, with 21 bases between. The CDR3 has 16 amino acids.

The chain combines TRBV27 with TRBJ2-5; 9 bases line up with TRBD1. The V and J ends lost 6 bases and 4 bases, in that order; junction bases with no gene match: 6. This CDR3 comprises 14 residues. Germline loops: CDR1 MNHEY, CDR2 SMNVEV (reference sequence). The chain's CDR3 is CASSADRGAETQYF. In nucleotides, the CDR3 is TGTGCCAGCAGCGCCGACAGGGGGGCAGAGACCCAGTACTTC.

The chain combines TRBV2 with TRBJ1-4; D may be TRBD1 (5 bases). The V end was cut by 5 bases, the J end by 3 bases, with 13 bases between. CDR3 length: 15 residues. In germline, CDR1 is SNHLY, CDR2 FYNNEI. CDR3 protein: CASSTSGTANEKLFF. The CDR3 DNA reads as TGTGCCAGCAGTACCTCCGGGACCGCTAATGAAAAACTGTTTTTT.

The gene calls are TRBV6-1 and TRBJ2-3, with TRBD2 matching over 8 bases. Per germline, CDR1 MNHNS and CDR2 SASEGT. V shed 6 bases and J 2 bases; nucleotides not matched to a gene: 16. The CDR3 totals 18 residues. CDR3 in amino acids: CASSPHVPSGPHTDTQYF. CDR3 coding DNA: TGTGCCAGCAGCCCCCACGTGCCTAGCGGGCCCCACACAGATACGCAGTATTTT.

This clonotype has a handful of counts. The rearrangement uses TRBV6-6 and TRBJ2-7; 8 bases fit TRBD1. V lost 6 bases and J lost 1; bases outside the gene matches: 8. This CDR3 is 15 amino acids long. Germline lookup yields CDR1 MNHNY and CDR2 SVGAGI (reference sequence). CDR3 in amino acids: CASRLGQAPSYEQYF. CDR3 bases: TGTGCCAGCAGACTGGGACAGGCGCCTTCCTACGAGCAGTACTTC.

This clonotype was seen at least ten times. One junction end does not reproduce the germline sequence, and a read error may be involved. This CDR3 is CASSLGVSGNTIYF. In nucleotides, the CDR3 is TGTGCCAGCAGCTTAGGAGTCTCTGGAAACACCATATATTTT. J is TRBJ1-3 and V is TRBV12-3 or TRBV12-4; D call uncertain. CDR3 size: 14 residues.

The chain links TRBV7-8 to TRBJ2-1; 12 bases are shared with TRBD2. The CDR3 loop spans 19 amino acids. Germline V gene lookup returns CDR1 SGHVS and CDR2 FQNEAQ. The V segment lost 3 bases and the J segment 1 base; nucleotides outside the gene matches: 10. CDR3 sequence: CASSFRLAGARPSYNEQFF. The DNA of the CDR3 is TGTGCCAGCAGCTTTCGACTAGCGGGGGCGCGACCGTCCTACAATGAGCAGTTCTTC. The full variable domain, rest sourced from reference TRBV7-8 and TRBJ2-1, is GAGVSQSPRYKVAKRGQDVALRCDPISGHVSLFWYQQALGQGPEFLTYFQNEAQLDKSGLPSDRFFAERPEGSVSTLKIQRTQQEDSAVYLCASSFRLAGARPSYNEQFFGPGTRLTVL.

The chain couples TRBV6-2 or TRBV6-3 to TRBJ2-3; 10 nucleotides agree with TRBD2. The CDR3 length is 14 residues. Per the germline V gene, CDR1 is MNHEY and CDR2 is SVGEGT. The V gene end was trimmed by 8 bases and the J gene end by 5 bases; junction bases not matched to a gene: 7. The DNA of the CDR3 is TGTGCCAGCCGAAGCGGGGGGGCCAAAGATACGCAGTATTTT. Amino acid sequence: CASRSGGAKDTQYF.

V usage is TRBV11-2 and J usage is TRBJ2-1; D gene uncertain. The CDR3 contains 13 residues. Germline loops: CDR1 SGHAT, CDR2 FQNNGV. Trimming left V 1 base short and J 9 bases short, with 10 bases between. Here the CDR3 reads CASSLVTPAEQFF. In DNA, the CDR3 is TGTGCCAGCAGCTTAGTAACCCCAGCTGAGCAGTTCTTC.

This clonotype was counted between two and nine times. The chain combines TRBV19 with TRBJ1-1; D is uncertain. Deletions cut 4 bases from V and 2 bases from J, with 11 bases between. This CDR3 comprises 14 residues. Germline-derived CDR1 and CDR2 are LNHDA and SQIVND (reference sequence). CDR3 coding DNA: TGTGCCAGTAGTACGCCCCCGGGTAACACTGAAGCTTTCTTT. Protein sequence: CASSTPPGNTEAFF. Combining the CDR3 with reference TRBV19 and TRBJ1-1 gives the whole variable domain DGGITQSPKYLFRKEGQNVTLSCEQNLNHDAMYWYRQDPGQGLRLIYYSQIVNDFQKGDIAEGYSVSREKKESFPLTVTSAQKNPTAFYLCASSTPPGNTEAFFGQGTRLTVV.

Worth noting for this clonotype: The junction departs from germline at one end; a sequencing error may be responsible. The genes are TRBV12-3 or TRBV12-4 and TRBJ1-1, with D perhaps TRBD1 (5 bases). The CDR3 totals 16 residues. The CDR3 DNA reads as TGTGCAAGCAGTTTAAGGGCAGGGTCTCTGAACACTGAAGCTTTCTTT. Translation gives CASSLRAGSLNTEAFF.

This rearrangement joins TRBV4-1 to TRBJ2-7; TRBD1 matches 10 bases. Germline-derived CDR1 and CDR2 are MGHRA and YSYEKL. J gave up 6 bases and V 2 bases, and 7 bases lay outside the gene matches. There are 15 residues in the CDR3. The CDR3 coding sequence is TGCGCCAGCAGCCAATCACCCGGGACAGGGGTCGAGCAGTACTTC. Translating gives CASSQSPGTGVEQYF.

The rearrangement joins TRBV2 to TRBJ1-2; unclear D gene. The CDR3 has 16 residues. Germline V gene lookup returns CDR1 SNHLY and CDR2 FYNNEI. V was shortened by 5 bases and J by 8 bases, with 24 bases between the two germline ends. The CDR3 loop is CASSPSLRGTKEGYTF. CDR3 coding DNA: TGTGCCAGCAGTCCGTCCCTACGCGGTACTAAAGAAGGCTACACCTTC.

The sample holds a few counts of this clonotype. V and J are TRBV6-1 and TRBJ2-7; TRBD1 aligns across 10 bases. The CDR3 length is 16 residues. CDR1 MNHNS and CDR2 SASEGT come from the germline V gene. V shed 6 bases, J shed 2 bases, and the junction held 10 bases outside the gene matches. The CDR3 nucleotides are TGTGCCAGCAGAGAATTCCGGGACAGGGGTCCCTACGAGCAGTACTTC. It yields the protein CASREFRDRGPYEQYF.